The T cell receptor (beta chain) under discussion was sequenced for a study of early T cells in non-severe SARS-CoV-2 infection. Study-wide context: Sequencing of bulk RNA from unsorted whole blood was done, without chain pairing.

Per the germline V gene, CDR1 is SNHLY and CDR2 is FYNNEI. CDR3 length: 15 residues. The junction had 5 bases not matched to a gene; V was cut back by 1 base and J by 5 bases. Attachment of unique molecular identifiers was made to individual cDNA molecules. TCRdb re-called the 5' RACE reads with MiXCR, one entry per CDR3 protein. Here the sample spans about 27,000 distinct CDR3 sequences, 4% to 4.5% being singletons. At least ten counts were recorded for this clonotype. The chain couples TRBV2 to TRBJ2-1; TRBD1 matches at 7 bases. The receptor was isolated from an adult who was a healthcare worker with PCR-confirmed SARS-CoV-2 infection or an uninfected control (not recorded which). The sequenced sample consisted of whole blood. The CDR3 bases are TGTGCCAGCAGTGAAGATCTTGGGACAGACAATGAGCAGTTCTTC. It yields the protein CASSEDLGTDNEQFF.